The 5 T cell receptor beta chains presented below share a single source sample, sequenced in a study of T-cell memory formation after mild COVID-19. TCRdb reprocessed the 5' RACE reads with MiXCR, giving one entry per CDR3 protein. The table lists 40,000 to 60,000 distinct CDR3 sequences, 9% to 15% of them singletons. Sequencing input: PBMCs or a T cell subset sorted from them (not recorded which). These receptors were taken from a man aged 18 to 35 who had mild COVID-19 (a few samples of this study predate the infection). Cell type and time point are not known.

In its sample, this clonotype was seen many times. V usage is TRBV7-9 and J usage is TRBJ2-3; D gene ambiguous. This CDR3 is 13 amino acids long. Between the trimmed V and J ends, which lost 5 bases and 1 base, there was a span of 7 bases. CDR1 SEHNR and CDR2 FQNEAQ come from the germline V gene (reference sequence). The CDR3 region has the DNA TGTGCCAGCAGCCTCGAGGGCACAGATACGCAGTATTTT. Its protein product is CASSLEGTDTQYF.

This clonotype showed up many times. V gene TRBV7-2 combines with J gene TRBJ1-5; D call uncertain. The CDR3 consists of 13 residues. Germline CDR1 and CDR2: SGHTA and FQGNSA. The V and J ends lost 2 bases and 2 bases respectively, with 4 bases between them. The CDR3 loop reads CASSLRGNQPQHF. CDR3 DNA: TGTGCCAGCAGCTTAAGGGGCAATCAGCCCCAGCATTTT.

This rearrangement joins TRBV6-5 to TRBJ1-2; possibly TRBD1 for D (5 bases). Trimming removed 6 bases from V and 7 bases from J, with 24 bases in between. The CDR3 sequence is 16 residues long. Germline V gene lookup returns CDR1 MNHEY and CDR2 SVGAGI. The CDR3 DNA reads as TGTGCCAGCAGCCCAGTCCCCCAGGGAGAGCTCACTGGCTACACCTTC. Translated, it gives CASSPVPQGELTGYTF.

This clonotype appeared many times. The chain's CDR3 is CASSAGGYYEQYV. The CDR3 DNA reads TGCGCCAGCAGTGCAGGGGGCTATTACGAGCAGTACGTC. The rearrangement joins TRBV10-2 to TRBJ2-7; 8 bases are shared with TRBD1. The junction had 3 bases not matched to a gene; V was cut back by 4 bases and J by 4 bases. The CDR3 length is 13 residues. CDR1 and CDR2 from the germline V gene are WSHSY and SAAADI.

This clonotype was found many times. The chain couples TRBV5-1 to TRBJ2-1; D not resolved. The CDR3 is 11 amino acids. Germline CDR1 and CDR2: SGHRS and YFSETQ. V was pared by 0 bases and J by 10 bases, with 5 bases between. This chain's CDR3 is CASSLEQEQFF. In nucleotides, the CDR3 is TGCGCCAGCAGCTTGGAACAGGAGCAGTTCTTC.